This T cell receptor (beta chain) emerged from a study of post-analysis software for immune sequencing data. Turning to the study itself: As for disease course, relapsing-remitting, secondary progressive and progressive-relapsing multiple sclerosis were all included.

Study results and caveats: Higher frequency in patients than in controls was seen for roughly five TRBV segments, with TRBV5-6, TRBV5-1 and TRBV20-1 among them. With F measure, samples from one preparation batch clustered together strongly. People with multiple sclerosis had a significantly lower normalized Chao1 diversity than controls did.

As to this clonotype: The target antigen is unknown. Sequence at one end of the junction differs from germline and may be a read error.

Germline V CDR1 and CDR2: LGHDT, YNNKEL (reference sequence). The CDR3 length is 15 residues. Unique molecular identifiers featured in each of the TCR beta cDNA libraries. Some 500,000 cDNA molecules were recovered from an input of about 0.9 to 10 million T cells. Each CDR3 protein gets one entry after TCRdb re-called the PCR reads with MiXCR. The table shows 700,000 to 800,000 distinct CDR3 sequences, with about 32% occurring only once. The clonotype originates from a girl aged 5-17 years with multiple sclerosis. The genes are TRBV3-1 and TRBJ2-5; the match to TRBD2 covers 10 bases. The sample was blood. CDR3 nucleotides: TGTGCCAGCAGCCGGGCTAGCGGGAGCCAAGAGATCCAGTACTTC. It specifies CASSRASGSQEIQYF.